The entry below describes one TCR beta chain. Its antigen is not identified. The data originate from a study of T cell repertoires in cytomegalovirus infection. Study-level information: Public TCR beta signature analysis indicated the presence of both CMV infection and matching HLA type. Study findings and constraints: Carriers of CMV plus the relevant HLA were identified by cumulative public TCR beta family frequency.

V shed 4 bases and J shed 1 base, with 8 bases lying between them. The CDR3 sequence is 13 residues long. Germline V lookup: CDR1 SGHDT, CDR2 YYEEEE. TCRdb passed the reads through MiXCR, listing each CDR3 protein once. The repertoire holds about 69,000 distinct CDR3 sequences, with about 29% as singletons. The sample consisted of CD8+ T cells from cultured PBMCs, taken from culture after CMV antigen stimulation. This receptor was obtained from a human donor in good health (CMV status not recorded). Some clones in this sample may be carry-over from other donors' samples. The chain links TRBV5-6 to TRBJ1-1, with D unclear. The CDR3 DNA follows: TGTGCCAGCAGCCCGACTGAGAACACTGAAGCTTTCTTT. Translated: CASSPTENTEAFF.